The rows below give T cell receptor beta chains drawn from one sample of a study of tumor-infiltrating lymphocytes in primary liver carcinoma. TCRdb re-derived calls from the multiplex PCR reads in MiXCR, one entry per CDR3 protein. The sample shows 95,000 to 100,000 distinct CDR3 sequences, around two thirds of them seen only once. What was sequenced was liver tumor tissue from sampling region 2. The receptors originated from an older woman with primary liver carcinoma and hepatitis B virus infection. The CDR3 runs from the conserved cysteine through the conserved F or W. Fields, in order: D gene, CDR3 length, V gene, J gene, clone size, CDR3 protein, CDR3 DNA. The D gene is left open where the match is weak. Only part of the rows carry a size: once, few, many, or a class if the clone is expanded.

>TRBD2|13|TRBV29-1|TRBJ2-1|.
CSVASGAANEQFF
TGCAGCGTTGCTAGCGGGGCCGCTAATGAACAGTTCTTC
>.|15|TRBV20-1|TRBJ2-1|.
CSARTHEGLSNEQFF
TGCAGTGCTAGGACCCATGAGGGCCTCTCCAATGAGCAGTTCTTC
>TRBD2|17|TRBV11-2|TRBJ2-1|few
CASSMRLAGGPGDEQFF
TGTGCTAGCAGCATGAGACTAGCGGGAGGGCCGGGTGATGAGCAGTTCTTC
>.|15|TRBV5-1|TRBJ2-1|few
CASSLSAGRYSEQFF
TGCGCCAGCAGCTTATCGGCGGGACGCTACAGTGAGCAGTTCTTC
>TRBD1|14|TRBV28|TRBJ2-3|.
CARRDRADTDTQYF
TGTGCCAGAAGGGACAGGGCTGACACAGATACGCAGTATTTT
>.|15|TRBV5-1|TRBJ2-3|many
CASSRTSLPTDTQYF
TGCGCCAGCAGCCGGACATCCCTTCCGACAGATACGCAGTATTTT
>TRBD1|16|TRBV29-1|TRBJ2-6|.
CIVRGQGSSGANVLNF
TGCATCGTCCGGGGACAGGGGAGCTCTGGGGCCAATGTCCTGAATTTC
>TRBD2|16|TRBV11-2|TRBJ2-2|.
CASSVSPGLAGGVLFF
TGTGCCAGCAGCGTAAGCCCGGGACTAGCTGGCGGGGTGTTGTTTTTT
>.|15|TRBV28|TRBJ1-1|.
CANGASLGQGAEAFF
TGTGCCAACGGAGCGTCGCTCGGCCAGGGCGCTGAAGCTTTCTTT
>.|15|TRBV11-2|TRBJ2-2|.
CASSLPQGPTGKMFF
TGTGCCAGCAGCCTTCCGCAAGGACCGACCGGGAAGATGTTTTTT
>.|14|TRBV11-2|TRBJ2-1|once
CVSTPSRAYNEQLF
TGTGTCAGCACCCCCAGCAGGGCCTACAATGAGCAGTTATTC
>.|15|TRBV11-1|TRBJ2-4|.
CASSLTAGRINIQYF
TGTGCCAGCAGCTTAACCGCGGGTCGAATAAACATTCAGTACTTC
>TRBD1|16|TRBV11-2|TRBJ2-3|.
CASNLGSRGCADTQYF
TGTGCCAGCAACTTAGGGAGCAGGGGGTGCGCAGATACGCAGTATTTT
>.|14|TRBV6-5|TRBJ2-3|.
CASSYVSGTDMQYF
TGTGCCAGCAGTTATGTGTCCGGCACGGATATGCAGTATTTT
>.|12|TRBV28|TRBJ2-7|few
CASLQGSHEQYF
TGTGCCAGCCTACAGGGCTCCCACGAGCAGTACTTC
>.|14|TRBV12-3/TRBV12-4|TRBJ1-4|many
CASSLGGSVEKLFF
TGTGCCAGCAGTTTAGGGGGTTCTGTTGAAAAACTGTTTTTT
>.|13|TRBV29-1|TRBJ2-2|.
CSVVGHSGGELFF
TGCAGCGTCGTGGGGCACTCGGGCGGGGAGCTCTTTTTT
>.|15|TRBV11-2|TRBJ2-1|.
CASSLVGRRFDEEYF
TGTGCCAGCAGCTTAGTAGGTCGCAGGTTCGATGAGGAGTACTTC
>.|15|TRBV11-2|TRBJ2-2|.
CGQQPSARTDPGAVF
TGTGGCCAGCAGCCCTCCGCAAGGACCGACCCGGGAGCTGTTTTT
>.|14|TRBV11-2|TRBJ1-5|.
CASSLTRDGQSQHF
TGTGCCAGCAGCCTCACAAGGGATGGTCAGTCCCAGCATTTT
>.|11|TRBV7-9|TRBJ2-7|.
CASNPLSGQYF
TGTGCCAGCAACCCCCTCTCCGGGCAGTACTTC
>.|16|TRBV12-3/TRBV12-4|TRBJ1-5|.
CASSLTGLGGNQHQHF
TGTGCCAGCAGTTTGACGGGGCTGGGAGGGAATCAGCACCAGCATTTT
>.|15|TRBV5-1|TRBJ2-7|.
CASSRRQTGIYEQCF
TGCGCCAGCAGCCGGAGACAGACCGGGATATACGAGCAGTGCTTC
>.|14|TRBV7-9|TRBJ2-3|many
CASSFRGGTDTQYF
TGTGCCAGCAGCTTCCGGGGCGGCACAGATACGCAGTATTTT
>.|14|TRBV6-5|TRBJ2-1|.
CAGSRGSGSNEKFF
TGTGCAGGCAGTCGGGGTAGCGGTTCGAATGAGAAGTTCTTC
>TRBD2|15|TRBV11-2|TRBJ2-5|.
CTSSASGTSGGNQCF
TGTACTAGCAGCGCATCCGGGACTAGCGGGGGAAACCAGTGCTTC
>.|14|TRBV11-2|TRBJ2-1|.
CASSLEAPASRQFF
TGTGCCAGCAGCTTAGAGGCCCCGGCTAGTCGCCAGTTCTTC
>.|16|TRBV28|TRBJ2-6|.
CASSLWESSGANVLTF
TGTGCCAGCAGTTTATGGGAGTCCTCTGGGGCCAACGTCCTGACTTTC
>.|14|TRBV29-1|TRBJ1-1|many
CSVERQGRGTEAFF
TGCAGCGTTGAACGGCAGGGGCGGGGCACTGAAGCTTTCTTT
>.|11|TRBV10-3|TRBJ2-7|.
CATSESYEQYF
TGTGCCACAAGTGAGTCCTACGAGCAGTACTTC
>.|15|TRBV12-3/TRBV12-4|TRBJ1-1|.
CASSSLGSGNTKAFF
TGTGCCAGCAGTTCATTGGGGTCGGGGAACACTAAAGCTTTCTTT
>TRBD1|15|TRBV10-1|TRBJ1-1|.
CASSELQGMDTEAFF
TGCGCCAGCAGTGAGCTACAGGGGATGGACACTGAAGCTTTCTTT
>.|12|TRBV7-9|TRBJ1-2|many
CASSPVSYGYTF
TGTGCCAGCAGCCCCGTCAGCTATGGCTACACCTTC
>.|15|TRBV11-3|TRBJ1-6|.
CVSSPPEAEDSPLHF
TGTGTCAGCAGCCCTCCCGAAGCGGAAGATTCACCACTCCACTTT
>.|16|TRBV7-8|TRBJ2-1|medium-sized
CASSLVSRGKYNEQFF
TGTGCCAGCAGCTTAGTCTCACGGGGGAAGTACAATGAGCAGTTCTTC
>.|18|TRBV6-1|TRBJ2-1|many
CASSENPGGTGLRNEQFF
TGTGCCAGCAGTGAAAATCCGGGGGGGACAGGTCTGCGGAATGAGCAGTTCTTC
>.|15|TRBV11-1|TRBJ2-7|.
CASSSRTAGLREQYF
TGTGCCAGCAGCTCCCGGACGGCAGGACTACGCGAGCAGTACTTC
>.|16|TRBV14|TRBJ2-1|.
CVSSYPSGSSCNEQFF
TGTGTCAGCAGCTATCCCAGCGGAAGCTCCTGCAATGAGCAGTTCTTC
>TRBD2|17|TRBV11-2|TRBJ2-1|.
CVSSRRLAGVPGDEQFF
TGTGTCAGCAGCAGGAGACTGGCGGGAGTGCCGGGTGATGAGCAGTTCTTC
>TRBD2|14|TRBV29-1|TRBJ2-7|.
CNIGGLAVPYEQYF
TGCAACATTGGGGGACTAGCAGTCCCCTACGAGCAGTACTTC